This TCR beta chain was captured in a study of Graves' ophthalmopathy and Graves' hyperthyroidism. Overall study context: The stable label applied to hyperthyroidism with no ophthalmopathy within 18 months of follow-up.

Trimming removed 2 bases at V and 5 bases at J, with 18 bases between. There are 16 residues in the CDR3. The V gene's germline CDR1 is SGHTA and CDR2 FQGNSA. Hyperthyroidism patients, aged 18 to 65, were newly diagnosed, under 2 months' duration. Diagnostic conclusions were grounded in clinical symptoms, serum thyroxine, TRAb, thyroid ultrasound and orbital computed tomography. In this sample, this clonotype turned up many times. The target antigen is unknown. Study outcomes and limitations: Most expanded thyroid clonotypes above 0.001 frequency also appeared in blood.

RNA transcripts were the source from which TCR beta CDR3 regions were amplified. After a first-round RT-PCR with HTBI primers, a second-round multiplex PCR was run. TCRdb reprocessed the multiplex PCR reads via MiXCR and lists one record per CDR3 protein. The sample carries around 590,000 distinct CDR3 sequences, less than 40% recorded once. This receptor was taken from an adult man with Graves' hyperthyroidism. Sequenced: peripheral blood or thyroid tissue (not recorded which). V gene TRBV7-2 combines with J gene TRBJ2-5, with D uncertain. Written as DNA, the CDR3 is TGTGCCAGCAGCTTAAGAGTGTCGAAGGCTTTTGAGACCCAGTACTTC. Translation: CASSLRVSKAFETQYF.